This entry is about one T cell receptor beta chain. Unique molecular identifiers were affixed to single, distinct cDNA molecules. TCRdb processed the 5' RACE reads anew with MiXCR; each CDR3 protein has one entry. The repertoire holds 85,000 to 100,000 distinct CDR3 sequences, about 10% seen once, with around 4.7% in the top ten. The CDR3 has 16 residues. V was trimmed by 8 bases and J by 4 bases, leaving 23 bases between them. Germline-derived CDR1 and CDR2 are MNHNS and SASEGT. The sample is drawn from a study of early T cells in non-severe SARS-CoV-2 infection. The rearrangement uses TRBV6-1 and TRBJ2-5; D possibly uses TRBD1 or TRBD2 (6 bases each). The sample taken for sequencing was whole blood. The source is an adult who was a healthcare worker with PCR-confirmed SARS-CoV-2 infection or an uninfected control (not recorded which). The CDR3 DNA reads TGTGCCAGCGGGGGGCAGCCAAACCACCGAGGAGAGACCCAGTACTTC. Protein product: CASGGQPNHRGETQYF.